This T cell receptor (beta chain) came from a study of T cells in tuberculosis. The repertoire was sequenced with immunoSEQ multiplex PCR; TCRdb's copy has only in-frame clones and lacks some. The repertoire holds tens of thousands of clones, with more than 90% as singletons. CDR3 length equals 15 residues. Germline loops: CDR1 LNHDA, CDR2 SQIVND (reference sequence). The V gene end was trimmed by 3 bases and the J gene end by 7 bases; junction bases not matched to a gene: 6. The time point was: new active TB diagnosis, blood taken before or within 7 days of starting treatment. The V and J genes are TRBV19 and TRBJ1-6; 7 bases match TRBD1. Sequenced material: PBMCs, taken at tuberculosis diagnosis. The clonotype originates from an adult with tuberculosis. CDR3 region: CASSMRGQRNSPLHF. CDR3 in DNA: TGTGCCAGTAGTATGCGGGGACAGCGAAATTCACCCCTCCACTTT.